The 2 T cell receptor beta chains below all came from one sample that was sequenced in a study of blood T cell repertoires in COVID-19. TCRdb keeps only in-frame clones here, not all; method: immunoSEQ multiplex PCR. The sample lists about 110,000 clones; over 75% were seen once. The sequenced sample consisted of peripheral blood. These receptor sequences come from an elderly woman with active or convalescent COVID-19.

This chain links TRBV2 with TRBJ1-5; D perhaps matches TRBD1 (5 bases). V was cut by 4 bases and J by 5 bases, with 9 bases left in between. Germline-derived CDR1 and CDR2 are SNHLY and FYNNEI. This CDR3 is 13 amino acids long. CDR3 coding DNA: TGTGCCAGCAGTGTGACCAGGGATCAGCCCCAGCATTTT. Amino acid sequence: CASSVTRDQPQHF.

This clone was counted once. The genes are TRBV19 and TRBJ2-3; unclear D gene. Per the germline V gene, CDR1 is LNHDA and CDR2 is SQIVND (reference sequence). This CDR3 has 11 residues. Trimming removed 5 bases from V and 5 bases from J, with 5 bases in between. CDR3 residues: CASSFGDTQYF. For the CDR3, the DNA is TGTGCCAGTAGTTTCGGAGATACGCAGTATTTT.